This T cell receptor beta chain is from a study of blood T cell repertoires in COVID-19. Study context: Samples came from the United States, Italy and Spain, spanning acute and convalescent COVID-19. In each case, the material was cDNA or gDNA derived from T cells, B-cell-depleted T cells, or PBMCs.

The V gene lost 1 base and the J gene lost 5 bases, with 7 bases spanning the gap. This CDR3 spans 13 amino acids. Germline V CDR1 and CDR2: SGHNT, YENEEA. Per the original methods: From reference gene primer amplification, estimates of nucleated cell counts were derived. Only in-frame clones appear in the TCRdb table, and some are missing; sequencing was by immunoSEQ multiplex PCR. V, J and clone size reflect that table, while D and trimming were determined from the DNA. This table has about 230,000 clones, more than 65% appearing once. Sequenced input: peripheral blood. This clonotype originated in a woman aged 35 to 49 who had recovered from COVID-19. The V call is TRBV11-3, the J call TRBJ2-3; tentative D call: TRBD2 (5 bases). CDR3 sequence: CASSLGSVDTQYF. Here the CDR3 DNA reads TGTGCCAGCAGCTTAGGTAGCGTAGATACGCAGTATTTT.